Below, one TCR beta chain is given with its context. This sample was included in a study of blood T cell repertoires in COVID-19. Trimming took 4 bases from V and 7 from J; bases not matched to a gene: 12. There are 17 residues in the CDR3. The germline CDR1 and CDR2 sequences are SGHDT and YYEEEE. Original handling: Nucleated cell counts were estimated from reference gene primer amplification. Data came from immunoSEQ multiplex PCR; TCRdb stores just in-frame clones and leaves some out. Clone size and the V and J calls come from that table; the DNA yielded D and trimming. The data contain roughly 32,000 clones, more than 85% of them singletons.

The chain recombines TRBV5-6 with TRBJ2-1, with 12 bases matching TRBD2. The sequence was collected from a man aged 60 to 75 with acute or convalescent COVID-19. The sequenced sample consisted of peripheral blood. In DNA form, the CDR3 reads TGTGCCAGCAGCCTAAATCCGACTAGCGGGAGATTAAATGAGCAGTTCTTC. Its translation: CASSLNPTSGRLNEQFF.